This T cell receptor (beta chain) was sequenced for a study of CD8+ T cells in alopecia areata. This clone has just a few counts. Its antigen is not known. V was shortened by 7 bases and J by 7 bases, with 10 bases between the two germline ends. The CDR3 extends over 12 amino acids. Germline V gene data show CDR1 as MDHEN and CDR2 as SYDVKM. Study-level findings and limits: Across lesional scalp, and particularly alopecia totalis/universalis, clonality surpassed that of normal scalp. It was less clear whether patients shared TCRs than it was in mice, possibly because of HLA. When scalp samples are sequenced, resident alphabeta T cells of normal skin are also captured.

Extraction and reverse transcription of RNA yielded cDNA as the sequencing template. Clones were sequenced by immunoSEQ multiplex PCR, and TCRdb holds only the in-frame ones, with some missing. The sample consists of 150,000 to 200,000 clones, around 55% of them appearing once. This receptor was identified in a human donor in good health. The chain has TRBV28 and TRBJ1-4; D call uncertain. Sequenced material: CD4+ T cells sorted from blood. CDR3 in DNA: TGTGCCAGCACTAAGGAAGGTGAAAAACTGTTTTTT. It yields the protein CASTKEGEKLFF.